The 16 T cell receptor beta chains presented below share a single source sample, sequenced in a study of metastatic and nonmetastatic thyroid tumors. All patients were treatment-naive before thyroid surgery. TCRdb called clones again from the PCR reads with MiXCR. The repertoire holds tens of thousands of clones, with around 25% as singletons. Sequencing was done on a sample of blood. These receptors were collected from a female donor with papillary thyroid cancer or a benign thyroid nodule (not recorded which). Some clones in this sample may be carry-over from other donors' samples.

The chain couples TRBV6-2 or TRBV6-3 to TRBJ2-7; tentatively, D is TRBD1 (6 bases). Germline assignment: CDR1 MNHEY and CDR2 SVGEGT. The CDR3 loop spans 13 amino acids. Trimming cost V 6 bases and J 2 bases, with 11 bases left between them. The CDR3 DNA reads TGTGCCAGCAGGGGGGCGGGCGCCTACGAGCAGTACTTC. It translates to CASRGAGAYEQYF.

This clone was seen repeatedly, ten times or more. The chain is built from TRBV7-3 and TRBJ2-1; TRBD2 matches at 10 bases. This CDR3 region has 14 residues. Losses at the gene ends were 2 bases for V and 8 bases for J; bases not matched to a gene: 3. Germline CDR1 and CDR2: SGHTA and FQGTGA. The CDR3 region is CASSLLSGGDEQFF. As DNA, the CDR3 is TGTGCCAGCAGCTTATTGAGCGGGGGGGATGAGCAGTTCTTC.

As regards this clone: Since no conserved phenylalanine or tryptophan closes the CDR3, a read error is the likely cause. This chain uses TRBV10-3 with TRBJ2-3; 8 bases map to TRBD2. Germline CDR1 and CDR2: ENHRY and SYGVKD. The length of the CDR3 is 16 residues. The CDR3 reads CAMSGVEAGEGDTQYV. The CDR3 coding sequence is TGTGCCATGAGTGGGGTGGAAGCGGGAGAGGGGGATACGCAGTATGTT.

This clone was seen ten or more times. The chain recombines TRBV11-2 with TRBJ1-6; a weak D match, TRBD1 (6 bases). Germline-derived CDR1 and CDR2 are SGHAT and FQNNGV. The V end was cut by 4 bases, the J end by 6 bases, with 13 bases between. The CDR3 spans 15 residues. The CDR3 nucleotides read TGTGCCAGCAGCTCCCGCGGGGGCTCTAATTCACCCCTCCACTTT. Translated, it gives CASSSRGGSNSPLHF.

This clone was seen at least ten times. The V and J genes are TRBV3-1 and TRBJ2-6; D call uncertain. With 0 bases removed from V and 0 bases from J, the gap between germline ends came to 9 bases. Looked up from germline, CDR1 is LGHDT and CDR2 is YNNKEL (reference sequence). CDR3 length: 17 amino acids. The CDR3 here is CASSQDFKNSGANVLTF. CDR3 in DNA: TGTGCCAGCAGCCAAGATTTCAAGAACTCTGGGGCCAACGTCCTGACTTTC.

Only a few counts were recorded for this clone. The V and J genes are TRBV6-1 and TRBJ1-5; 8 bases are a match to TRBD1. The CDR3 has 14 residues. Germline values: CDR1 MNHNS, CDR2 SASEGT. V was clipped by 6 bases and J by 3 bases; unmatched bases: 4. CDR3 nucleotide sequence: TGTGCCAGCAGCACAGGGGGGAACAATCAGCCCCAGCATTTT. This encodes CASSTGGNNQPQHF.

This clone was counted between two and nine times. This chain connects TRBV6-1 to TRBJ2-7, with D unclear. Trimming left V 7 bases short and J 1 base short, with 2 bases between. This CDR3 contains 10 residues. Per the germline V gene, CDR1 is MNHNS and CDR2 is SASEGT. As DNA, the CDR3 is TGTGCCAGCACGTCCTACGAGCAGTACTTC. Its protein product is CASTSYEQYF.

This chain links TRBV11-1 with TRBJ2-2; D may be TRBD2 (5 bases). CDR1 is SGHAT and CDR2 is FQDESV in the germline V gene (reference sequence). The V end was cut by 4 bases, the J end by 7 bases, with 13 bases between. The CDR3 consists of 14 residues. For the CDR3, the DNA is TGTGCCAGCAGCTCCCGGACTGTGGGCGGGGAGCTGTTTTTT. Its protein is CASSSRTVGGELFF.

This clone was seen repeatedly, ten times or more. The rearrangement uses TRBV18 and TRBJ2-1; 7 bases line up with TRBD2. V was pared by 2 bases and J by 1 base, with 2 bases of the junction left unmatched. The CDR3 has 15 amino acids. The germline CDR1 and CDR2 sequences are KGHSH and LQKENI. CDR3 region: CASSPWEGSYNEQFF. In DNA form, the CDR3 reads TGTGCCAGCTCACCATGGGAGGGTTCCTACAATGAGCAGTTCTTC.

This clone was recorded at least ten times. The V call is TRBV12-3 or TRBV12-4, the J call TRBJ2-5; TRBD1 might be the D (5 bases). The CDR3 totals 14 residues. The germline V and J ends were trimmed by 2 bases and 2 bases, with 9 bases remaining between them. The CDR3 here is CASSLWQGQETQYF. In nucleotides, the CDR3 is TGTGCCAGCAGTTTATGGCAGGGACAAGAGACCCAGTACTTC.

At least ten counts were recorded for this clone. The gene calls are TRBV6-1 and TRBJ1-1; D possibly corresponds to TRBD1 (6 bases). CDR3 length equals 15 residues. Germline CDR1 is MNHNS and CDR2 is SASEGT. Trimming removed 8 bases at V and 0 bases at J, with 16 bases between. The CDR3 here is CASWPQGDMNTEAFF. CDR3 DNA: TGTGCCAGCTGGCCACAGGGAGACATGAACACTGAAGCTTTCTTT.

This clone was counted between two and nine times. The chain uses TRBV6-1 and TRBJ2-7, with D possibly matching TRBD2 (6 bases). The V gene's germline CDR1 is MNHNS and CDR2 SASEGT. The CDR3 is made up of 14 amino acids. Trimming left V 8 bases short and J 0 bases short, with 14 bases between. CDR3 coding DNA: TGTGCCAGCGGTGCGGGGAGGTCCTCCTACGAGCAGTACTTC. Protein product: CASGAGRSSYEQYF.

At least ten counts were recorded for this clone. J is TRBJ1-1 and V is TRBV19; 7 bases are a match to TRBD1. This CDR3 has 12 residues. Trimming at V came to 6 bases and at J to 8 bases, leaving 6 bases not matched to a gene. Per the germline V gene, CDR1 is LNHDA and CDR2 is SQIVND (reference sequence). The CDR3 reads CASRSRDREAFF. The CDR3 coding sequence is TGTGCCAGTAGATCCCGGGACAGAGAAGCTTTCTTT.

This clone counts as medium-sized. V usage is TRBV6-1 and J usage is TRBJ1-3; D unresolved. The CDR3 is made up of 15 amino acids. Per germline, CDR1 MNHNS and CDR2 SASEGT. The V gene lost 5 bases and the J gene lost 1 base, with 12 bases spanning the gap. CDR3 DNA sequence: TGTGCCAGCAGTCCCTGGACGGGTTCTGGAAACACCATATATTTT. This gives the protein CASSPWTGSGNTIYF.

The rearrangement uses TRBV20-1 and TRBJ2-7, with a weak D call TRBD2 (6 bases). Trimming removed 0 bases from V and 3 bases from J, with 12 bases in between. The CDR3 is 14 residues long. Germline CDR1 is DFQATT and CDR2 is SNEGSKA (reference sequence). The CDR3 is CSAREVEGFYEQYF. The CDR3 nucleotides read TGCAGTGCTAGAGAGGTGGAGGGGTTCTACGAGCAGTACTTC.

The chain employs TRBV9 and TRBJ2-3, with D unclear. The CDR3 totals 14 residues. V was cut by 4 bases and J by 1 base, with 10 bases left in between. The germline CDR1 and CDR2 sequences are SGDLS and YYNGEE. The CDR3, as DNA: TGTGCCAGCAGCCCTCCCCCGGGCACAGATACGCAGTATTTT. It codes for CASSPPPGTDTQYF.